This T cell receptor (beta chain) was sequenced during a study of Ad26.COV2.S vaccination and SARS-CoV-2 variants. Treatment here: some 20 received Ad26.COV2.S at low or high dose, single or two shots; roughly five received placebo; per-sample allocation not given. Sampling took place 63 days after the first vaccine or placebo injection. As its vector, the vaccine had Ad26, which expressed Wuhan-strain SARS-CoV-2 spike. As for this clone: Its antigen is as yet unknown.

Generated by immunoSEQ multiplex PCR, the TCRdb table keeps only in-frame clones and is missing some. The table lists about 350,000 clones, around 89% of them singletons. This CDR3 spans 13 amino acids. The germline V gene encodes CDR1 SGHAT and CDR2 FQNNGV. Trimming removed 5 bases from V and 8 bases from J, with 13 bases in between. Study-level findings and limits: Considerable breadth of spike-specific CD8+ and CD4+ T cell responses has reportedly been documented following vaccination. Individuals receiving vaccine had higher spike-specific TCR breadth than placebo recipients did.

This chain joins TRBV11-2 and TRBJ1-5, with D possibly TRBD1 on 6 matching bases. The TCR originated in a person aged 18-65 years who received the Ad26.COV2.S COVID-19 vaccine or a placebo. Here the sequenced sample was peripheral blood, taken in a trial of Ad26.COV2.S vaccine versus placebo. CDR3 loop: CASSLQQGKPQHF. The CDR3 DNA sequence: TGTGCCAGCAGCCTACAACAGGGTAAGCCCCAGCATTTT.